Following are 21 T cell receptor beta chains from one sample sequenced in a study of blood T cell repertoires in COVID-19. Profiling relied on immunoSEQ multiplex PCR, and the TCRdb table lists in-frame clones only, not all of them. The sample has almost 200,000 clones, around 79% seen once. Sequencing was carried out using peripheral blood. These receptor sequences come from a woman aged 35 to 49 with COVID-19, enrolled during active disease.

The V and J genes are TRBV5-4 and TRBJ1-1; no reliable D call. The V end lost 4 bases, the J end lost 1 base, and 17 bases lay between the germline ends. Germline-derived CDR1 and CDR2 are SGHNT and YYREEE (reference sequence). The CDR3 contains 16 residues. CDR3 protein: CASSRRGSSGNTEAFF. The CDR3 DNA is TGTGCCAGCAGCCGCCGGGGATCATCAGGGAACACTGAAGCTTTCTTT.

V gene TRBV6-6 combines with J gene TRBJ2-7; 8 bases are shared with TRBD2. With V trimmed by 7 bases and J by 5 bases, 16 bases remained unmatched. CDR1 and CDR2 from the germline V gene are MNHNY and SVGAGI (reference sequence). CDR3 size: 16 residues. The CDR3 sequence is CASTRRPGLGDNEQYF. Here the CDR3 DNA reads TGTGCCAGCACCCGAAGACCGGGACTAGGGGACAACGAGCAGTACTTC.

The rearrangement joins TRBV7-8 to TRBJ2-3, with D perhaps TRBD1 (5 bases). CDR1 is SGHVS and CDR2 is FQNEAQ in the germline V gene. The CDR3 sequence is 21 residues long. The V gene lost 5 bases and the J gene lost 7 bases, with 37 bases spanning the gap. Here the CDR3 DNA reads TGTGCCAGCAGCCCCCGCCTAGAACAGGTGATGACTGATCCACATCCCAATACGCAGTATTTT. Amino acids: CASSPRLEQVMTDPHPNTQYF.

The CDR3 reads CASLTGTVGDTQYF. Here the CDR3 DNA reads TGTGCCAGCCTTACCGGGACTGTAGGCGATACGCAGTATTTT. The rearrangement links TRBV6-6 to TRBJ2-3, with D possibly matching TRBD2 (6 bases). V lost 8 bases and J lost 6, with 18 bases in between. This CDR3 is built from 14 residues. Germline V gene data show CDR1 as MNHNY and CDR2 as SVGAGI (reference sequence).

The chain combines TRBV24-1 with TRBJ1-2; D remains unclear. The length of the CDR3 is 15 residues. V lost 0 bases to trimming and J lost 0 bases, with 7 bases between them. From germline, CDR1 is KGHDR and CDR2 SFDVKD. The CDR3 loop is CATSDLAQSNYGYTF. CDR3 nucleotides: TGTGCCACCAGTGATTTGGCACAGTCTAACTATGGCTACACCTTC.

J is TRBJ2-7 and V is TRBV19, with D hard to call. There are 16 residues in the CDR3. Germline CDR1 reads LNHDA; CDR2 reads SQIVND (reference sequence). The germline V and J ends were trimmed by 0 bases and 6 bases, with 18 bases remaining between them. DNA for the CDR3: TGTGCCAGTAGTATAGACCCCCCGGGTACGGGTGGCGAGCAGTACTTC. Translating gives CASSIDPPGTGGEQYF.

The V and J genes are TRBV5-1 and TRBJ1-4; TRBD1 might be the D (6 bases). Trimming stripped 7 bases from V and 2 bases from J, with 12 bases between. The CDR3 consists of 14 residues. Germline CDR1 SGHRS, CDR2 YFSETQ. The CDR3 coding sequence is TGCGCCAGCGCCTGGGGACACACTAATGAAAAACTGTTTTTT. This encodes CASAWGHTNEKLFF.

The chain recombines TRBV21-1 with TRBJ2-7; the D call in the table, TRBD1, was not verified against the DNA. TRBV21-1 counts as a pseudogene. The CDR3 has 13 residues. The CDR3 DNA sequence: TGTGCCAGCAGCAAAGTCAGTACCTACGAGCAGTACTTC. Residues: CASSKVSTYEQYF.

The V call is TRBV10-1, the J call TRBJ2-5; the D gene is possibly TRBD1 (6 bases). The CDR3 is 15 amino acids. Germline V gene sequence: CDR1 WNHNN, CDR2 SYGVQD (reference sequence). V was trimmed by 2 bases and J by 2 bases, leaving 12 bases between them. The DNA for the CDR3 is TGCGCCAGCAGTGAGGACAATGGACAGCAAGAGACCCAGTACTTC. Encoded protein: CASSEDNGQQETQYF.

The V and J genes are TRBV21-1 and TRBJ2-7; the listed D gene, TRBD1, was not tested against the DNA. TRBV21-1 counts as a pseudogene. The CDR3 is 17 residues long. In DNA, the CDR3 is TGTGCCAGCAGCAAAGAGGCCCGATCACAGGTTGGGCTCGAGCAGTACTTC. It is translated as CASSKEARSQVGLEQYF.

The chain has TRBV10-3 and TRBJ1-2; D uncertain. The CDR3 loop spans 12 amino acids. The germline V gene encodes CDR1 ENHRY and CDR2 SYGVKD. Deletions cut 2 bases from V and 7 bases from J, with 8 bases between. In DNA, the CDR3 is TGTGCCATCAGTGAGATTCAGGTTGGCTACACCTTC. This gives the protein CAISEIQVGYTF.

The chain couples TRBV5-1 to TRBJ1-5; D is ambiguous. Germline V gene data show CDR1 as SGHRS and CDR2 as YFSETQ. V was clipped by 0 bases and J by 5 bases, with 12 bases between them. This CDR3 comprises 15 residues. CDR3 amino acids: CASSLGLSGDQPQHF. The CDR3 DNA reads as TGCGCCAGCAGCTTGGGCTTGTCCGGAGATCAGCCCCAGCATTTT.

This chain connects TRBV4-1 to TRBJ1-2, with 11 nucleotides matching TRBD1. V was pared by 1 base and J by 8 bases, with 3 bases of the junction left unmatched. CDR3 size: 14 residues. Per germline, CDR1 MGHRA and CDR2 YSYEKL. CDR3 bases: TGCGCCAGCAGCCAAGGGACAGGGGGCAGCGGCTACACCTTC. Translation gives CASSQGTGGSGYTF.

The rearrangement links TRBV5-1 to TRBJ2-5; the match to TRBD1 covers 8 bases. J lost 0 bases, V lost 4 bases, and 2 bases had no gene match. The CDR3 contains 14 residues. Looked up from germline, CDR1 is SGHRS and CDR2 is YFSETQ. CDR3 loop: CASSQGQDQETQYF. The CDR3 nucleotides read TGCGCCAGCAGCCAGGGACAGGACCAAGAGACCCAGTACTTC.

This chain joins TRBV18 and TRBJ2-2; the D is unclear. The germline V gene has CDR1 KGHSH and CDR2 LQKENI. This CDR3 has 14 amino acids. V was cut by 4 bases and J by 2 bases, with 8 bases left in between. The chain's CDR3 is CASSRAVNTGELFF. DNA for the CDR3: TGTGCCAGCTCACGGGCAGTTAACACCGGGGAGCTGTTTTTT.

This sequence joins TRBV15 and TRBJ2-5; maybe TRBD2 (6 bases). The germline V and J ends were trimmed by 1 base and 5 bases, with 14 bases remaining between them. The CDR3 spans 15 residues. Germline CDR1 and CDR2: LNHNV and YYDKDF (reference sequence). The CDR3 DNA reads TGTGCCACCAGCAGAGGTGGGGGGATCGGGGAGACCCAGTACTTC. Amino acids: CATSRGGGIGETQYF. Complete variable domain (other parts from reference TRBV15 and TRBJ2-5): DAMVIQNPRYQVTQFGKPVTLSCSQTLNHNVMYWYQQKSSQAPKLLFHYYDKDFNNEADTPDNFQSRRPNTSFCFLDIRSPGLGDTAMYLCATSRGGGIGETQYFGPGTRLLVL.

This chain links TRBV3-1 (or the pseudogene TRBV3-2) with TRBJ2-1; TRBD2 might be the D (6 bases). The CDR3 is 16 amino acids. V lost 4 bases and J 3 bases, leaving 16 bases between the germline ends. Germline lookup yields CDR1 LGHDT and CDR2 YNNKEL (reference sequence). The CDR3 region is CASSRTARGYYNEQFF. In DNA, the CDR3 is TGTGCCAGCAGCCGCACGGCGCGGGGATACTACAATGAGCAGTTCTTC.

The chain employs TRBV11-2 and TRBJ1-1; D ambiguous. V lost 7 bases, J lost 7 bases, and 13 bases lay in between. Germline assignment: CDR1 SGHAT and CDR2 FQNNGV. The length of the CDR3 is 12 residues. The CDR3 loop is CASKTAGSEAFF. In DNA, the CDR3 is TGTGCCAGCAAGACTGCCGGCAGTGAAGCTTTCTTT.

Only a few counts were recorded for this clone. CDR3 sequence reads: CASSFLQVQPQHF. The CDR3 coding sequence is TGTGCCAGCTCATTCCTCCAGGTGCAGCCCCAGCATTTT. The chain recombines TRBV18 with TRBJ1-5; D gene ambiguous. Germline CDR1 is KGHSH and CDR2 is LQKENI. CDR3 length equals 13 residues. V lost 5 bases and J 7 bases, leaving 12 bases between the germline ends.

V is TRBV4-1 and J is TRBJ2-7; TRBD1 matches at 12 bases. The CDR3 is 17 amino acids. Germline V gives CDR1 MGHRA, CDR2 YSYEKL. The junction had 8 bases not matched to a gene; V was cut back by 3 bases and J by 2 bases. For the CDR3, the DNA is TGCGCCAGCAGCCAGCCTACCGGGACAGGGGGCACCTACGAGCAGTACTTC. Residues: CASSQPTGTGGTYEQYF.

The chain joins TRBV27 to TRBJ1-4; maybe TRBD1 (6 bases). CDR1 is MNHEY, CDR2 SMNVEV, per germline (reference sequence). This CDR3 comprises 16 residues. V shed 0 bases and J shed 8 bases, with 16 bases lying between them. The CDR3 region has the DNA TGTGCCAGCAGTTTATCCGCCGGGGGGCGCGGGGAAAAACTGTTTTTT. Its protein is CASSLSAGGRGEKLFF.